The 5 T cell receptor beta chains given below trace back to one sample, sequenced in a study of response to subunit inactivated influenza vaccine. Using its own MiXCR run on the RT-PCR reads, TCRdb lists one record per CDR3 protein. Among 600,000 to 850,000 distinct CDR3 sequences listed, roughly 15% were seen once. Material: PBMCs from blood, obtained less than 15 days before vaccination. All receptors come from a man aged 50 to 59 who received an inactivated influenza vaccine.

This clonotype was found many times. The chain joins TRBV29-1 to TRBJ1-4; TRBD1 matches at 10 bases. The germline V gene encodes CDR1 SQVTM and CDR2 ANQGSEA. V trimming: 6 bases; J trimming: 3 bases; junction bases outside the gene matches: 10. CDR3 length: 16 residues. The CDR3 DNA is TGCAGCGTAGCCGGGACAGGGGAGTCGGCTAATGAAAAACTGTTTTTT. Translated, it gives CSVAGTGESANEKLFF.

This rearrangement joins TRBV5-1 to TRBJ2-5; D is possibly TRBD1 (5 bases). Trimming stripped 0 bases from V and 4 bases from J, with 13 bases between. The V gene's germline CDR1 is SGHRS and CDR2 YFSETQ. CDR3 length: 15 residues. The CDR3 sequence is CASSLAGALRETQYF. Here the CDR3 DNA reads TGCGCCAGCAGCTTGGCTGGGGCTCTAAGAGAGACCCAGTACTTC.

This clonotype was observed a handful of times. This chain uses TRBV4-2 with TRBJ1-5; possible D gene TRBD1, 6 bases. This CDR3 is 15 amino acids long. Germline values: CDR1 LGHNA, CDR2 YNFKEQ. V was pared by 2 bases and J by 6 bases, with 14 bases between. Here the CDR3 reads CASSQLAGEGQPQHF. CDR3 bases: TGTGCCAGCAGCCAATTGGCAGGGGAGGGTCAGCCCCAGCATTTT.

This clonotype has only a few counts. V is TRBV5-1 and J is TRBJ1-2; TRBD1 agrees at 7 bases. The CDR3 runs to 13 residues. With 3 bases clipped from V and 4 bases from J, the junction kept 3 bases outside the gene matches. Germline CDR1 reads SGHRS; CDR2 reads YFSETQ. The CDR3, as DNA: TGCGCCAGCAGCTCGGGACAGTCCTATGGCTACACCTTC. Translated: CASSSGQSYGYTF.

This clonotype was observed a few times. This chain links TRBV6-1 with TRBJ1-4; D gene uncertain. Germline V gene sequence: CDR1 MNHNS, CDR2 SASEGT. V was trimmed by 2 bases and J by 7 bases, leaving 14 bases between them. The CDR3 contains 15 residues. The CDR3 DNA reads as TGTGCCAGCAGTGAATTCCCGGAAGGTCGTGAAAAACTGTTTTTT. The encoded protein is CASSEFPEGREKLFF.